A single sample gave rise to the 4 T cell receptor beta chains below, sequenced in a study of blood T cell repertoires in COVID-19. TCRdb's copy holds only in-frame clones and misses some; the assay was immunoSEQ multiplex PCR. Here the sample spans approximately 210,000 clones, about 91% being singletons. The source material was PBMCs or T cells enriched from blood (not recorded which). Receptor source: a woman aged 50 to 60 with acute COVID-19.

The V and J genes are TRBV7-3 and TRBJ2-7, with 11 bases lining up with TRBD2. V dropped 3 bases and J dropped 5; count of bases not matched to a gene: 3. The CDR3 runs 14 residues. Germline V gene sequence: CDR1 SGHTA, CDR2 FQGTGA. The CDR3 loop reads CASSLTSGMDEQYF. CDR3 nucleotide sequence: TGTGCCAGCAGCTTGACTAGCGGGATGGACGAGCAGTACTTC.

The rearrangement uses TRBV27 and TRBJ1-1; D is ambiguous. V lost 3 bases and J 0 bases, leaving 11 bases between the germline ends. Germline assignment: CDR1 MNHEY and CDR2 SMNVEV (reference sequence). CDR3 length: 15 residues. DNA of the CDR3: TGTGCCAGCAGTTTCCTACCTGCGATGAACACTGAAGCTTTCTTT. Protein sequence: CASSFLPAMNTEAFF.

Worth noting for this clone: This same CDR3 is encoded by further DNA sequences in the sample. The chain links TRBV9 to TRBJ2-2; D gene uncertain. The V gene lost 1 base and the J gene lost 5 bases, with 3 bases spanning the gap. Germline loops: CDR1 SGDLS, CDR2 YYNGEE. CDR3 size: 12 residues. CDR3 sequence (DNA): TGTGCCAGCAGCGTATTAACCGGGGAGCTGTTTTTT. Protein product: CASSVLTGELFF.

The chain couples TRBV7-2 to TRBJ2-5; D uncertain. The germline V gene has CDR1 SGHTA and CDR2 FQGNSA. The CDR3 totals 16 residues. V shed 0 bases and J shed 3 bases, with 14 bases lying between them. Here the CDR3 DNA reads TGTGCCAGCAGCTTAGCGGGTTTAGCATTGAAAGAGACCCAGTACTTC. Encoded protein: CASSLAGLALKETQYF.